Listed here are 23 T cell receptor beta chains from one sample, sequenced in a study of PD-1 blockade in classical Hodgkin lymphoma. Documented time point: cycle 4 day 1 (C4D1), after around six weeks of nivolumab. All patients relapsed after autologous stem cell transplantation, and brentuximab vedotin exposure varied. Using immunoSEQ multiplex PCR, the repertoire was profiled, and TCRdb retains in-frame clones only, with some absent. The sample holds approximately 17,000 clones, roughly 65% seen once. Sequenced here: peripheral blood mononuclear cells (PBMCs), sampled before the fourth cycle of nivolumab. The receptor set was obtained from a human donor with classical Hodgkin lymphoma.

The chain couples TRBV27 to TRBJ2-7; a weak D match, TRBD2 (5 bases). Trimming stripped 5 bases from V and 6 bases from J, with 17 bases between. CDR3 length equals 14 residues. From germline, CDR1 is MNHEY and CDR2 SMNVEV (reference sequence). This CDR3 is CASSVDSRGSEQYF. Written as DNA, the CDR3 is TGTGCCAGCAGTGTGGACTCTCGAGGGTCCGAGCAGTACTTC.

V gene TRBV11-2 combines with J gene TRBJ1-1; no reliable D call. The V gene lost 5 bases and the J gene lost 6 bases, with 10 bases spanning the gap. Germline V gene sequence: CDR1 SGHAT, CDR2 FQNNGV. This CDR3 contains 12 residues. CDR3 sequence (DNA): TGTGCCAGCAGCCATGGGCAACCTGAAGCTTTCTTT. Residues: CASSHGQPEAFF.

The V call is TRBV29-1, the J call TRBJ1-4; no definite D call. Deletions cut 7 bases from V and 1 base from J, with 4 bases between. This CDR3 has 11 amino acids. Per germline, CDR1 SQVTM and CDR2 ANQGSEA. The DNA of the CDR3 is TGCAGCGCCGAAACTAATGAAAAACTGTTTTTT. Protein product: CSAETNEKLFF. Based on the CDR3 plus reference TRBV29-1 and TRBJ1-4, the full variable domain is SAVISQKPSRDICQRGTSLTIQCQVDSQVTMMFWYRQQPGQSLTLIATANQGSEATYESGFVIDKFPISRPNLTFSTLTVSNMSPEDSSIYLCSAETNEKLFFGSGTQLSVL.

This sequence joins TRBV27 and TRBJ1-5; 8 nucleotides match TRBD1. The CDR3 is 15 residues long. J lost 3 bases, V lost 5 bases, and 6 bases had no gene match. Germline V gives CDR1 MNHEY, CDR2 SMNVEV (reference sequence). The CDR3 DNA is TGTGCCAGCAGTACCCTGACAGGGGTCAATCAGCCCCAGCATTTT. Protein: CASSTLTGVNQPQHF.

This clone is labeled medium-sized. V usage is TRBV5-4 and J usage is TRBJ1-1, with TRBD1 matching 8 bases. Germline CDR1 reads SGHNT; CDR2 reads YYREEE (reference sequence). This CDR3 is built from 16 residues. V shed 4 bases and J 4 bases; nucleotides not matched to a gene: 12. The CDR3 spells CASSTTPDRASTEAFF. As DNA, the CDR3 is TGTGCCAGCAGCACGACACCGGACAGGGCAAGCACTGAAGCTTTCTTT.

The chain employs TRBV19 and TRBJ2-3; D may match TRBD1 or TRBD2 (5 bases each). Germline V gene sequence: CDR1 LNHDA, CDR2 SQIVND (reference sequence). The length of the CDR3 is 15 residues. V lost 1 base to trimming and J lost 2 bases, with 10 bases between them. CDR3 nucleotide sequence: TGTGCCAGTAGTATAGCGGTCGGGGCCACAGATACGCAGTATTTT. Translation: CASSIAVGATDTQYF. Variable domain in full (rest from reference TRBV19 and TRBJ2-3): DGGITQSPKYLFRKEGQNVTLSCEQNLNHDAMYWYRQDPGQGLRLIYYSQIVNDFQKGDIAEGYSVSREKKESFPLTVTSAQKNPTAFYLCASSIAVGATDTQYFGPGTRLTVL.

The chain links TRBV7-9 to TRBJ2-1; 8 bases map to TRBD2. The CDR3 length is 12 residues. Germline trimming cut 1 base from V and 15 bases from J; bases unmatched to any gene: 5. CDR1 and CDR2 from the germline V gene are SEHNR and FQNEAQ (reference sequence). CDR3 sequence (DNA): TGTGCCAGCAGCTTAGATGAGCGGGAGTGGTTCTTC. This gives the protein CASSLDEREWFF.

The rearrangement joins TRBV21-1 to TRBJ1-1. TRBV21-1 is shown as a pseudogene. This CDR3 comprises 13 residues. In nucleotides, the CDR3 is TGTGCCAGCAGCAAAGATAGTGACACTGAAGCTTTCTTT. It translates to CASSKDSDTEAFF.

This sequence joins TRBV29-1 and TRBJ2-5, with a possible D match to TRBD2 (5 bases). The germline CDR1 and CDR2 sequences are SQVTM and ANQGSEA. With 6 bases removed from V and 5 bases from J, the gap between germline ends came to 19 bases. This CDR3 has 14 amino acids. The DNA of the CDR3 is TGCAGCGTGGTCCCGACTACCTCGGCGGAGACCCAGTACTTC. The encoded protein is CSVVPTTSAETQYF. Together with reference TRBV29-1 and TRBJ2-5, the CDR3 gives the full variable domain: SAVISQKPSRDICQRGTSLTIQCQVDSQVTMMFWYRQQPGQSLTLIATANQGSEATYESGFVIDKFPISRPNLTFSTLTVSNMSPEDSSIYLCSVVPTTSAETQYFGPGTRLLVL.

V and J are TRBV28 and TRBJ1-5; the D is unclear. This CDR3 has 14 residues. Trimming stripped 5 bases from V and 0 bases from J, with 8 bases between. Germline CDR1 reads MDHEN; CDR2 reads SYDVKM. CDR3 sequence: CASSRGYSNQPQHF. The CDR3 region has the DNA TGTGCCAGCAGTCGAGGTTATAGCAATCAGCCCCAGCATTTT.

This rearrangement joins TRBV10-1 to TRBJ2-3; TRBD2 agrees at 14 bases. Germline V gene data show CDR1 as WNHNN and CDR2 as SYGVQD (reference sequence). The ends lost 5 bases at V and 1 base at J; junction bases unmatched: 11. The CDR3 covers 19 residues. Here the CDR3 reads CASSSLRLAGGRGTDTQYF. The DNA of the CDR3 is TGCGCCAGCAGTTCGCTCAGACTAGCGGGAGGGCGGGGCACAGATACGCAGTATTTT.

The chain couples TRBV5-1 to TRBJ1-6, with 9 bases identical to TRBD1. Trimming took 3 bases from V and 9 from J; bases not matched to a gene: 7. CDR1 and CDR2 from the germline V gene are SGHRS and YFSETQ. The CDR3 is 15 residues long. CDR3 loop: CASSSGQGSSSPLHF. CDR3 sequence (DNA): TGCGCCAGCAGCTCAGGACAGGGGTCATCTTCACCCCTCCACTTT.

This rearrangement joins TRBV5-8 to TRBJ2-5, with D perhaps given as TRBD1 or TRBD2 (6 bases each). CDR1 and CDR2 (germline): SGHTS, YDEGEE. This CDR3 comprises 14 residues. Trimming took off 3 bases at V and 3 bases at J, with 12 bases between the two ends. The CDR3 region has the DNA TGTGCCAGCAGCTGGGGGGACACCGAAGAGACCCAGTACTTC. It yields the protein CASSWGDTEETQYF.

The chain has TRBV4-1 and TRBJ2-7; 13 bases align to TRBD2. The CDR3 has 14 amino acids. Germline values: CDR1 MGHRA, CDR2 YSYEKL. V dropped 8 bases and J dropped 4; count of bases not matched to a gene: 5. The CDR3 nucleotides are TGCGCCAGCGGACTAGCGGGAGTTGGTTACGAGCAGTACTTC. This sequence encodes CASGLAGVGYEQYF.

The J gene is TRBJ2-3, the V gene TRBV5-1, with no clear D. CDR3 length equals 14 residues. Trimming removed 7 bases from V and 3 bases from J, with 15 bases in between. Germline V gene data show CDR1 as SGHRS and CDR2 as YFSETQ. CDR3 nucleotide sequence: TGCGCCAGCGGACCATCCCTGGCAACAGATACGCAGTATTTT. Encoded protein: CASGPSLATDTQYF.

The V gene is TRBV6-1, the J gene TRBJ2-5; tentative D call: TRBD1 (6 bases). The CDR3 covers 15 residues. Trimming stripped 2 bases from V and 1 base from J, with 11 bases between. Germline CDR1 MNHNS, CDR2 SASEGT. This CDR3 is CASSEFRGVQETQYF. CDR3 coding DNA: TGTGCCAGCAGTGAATTCAGGGGCGTCCAAGAGACCCAGTACTTC.

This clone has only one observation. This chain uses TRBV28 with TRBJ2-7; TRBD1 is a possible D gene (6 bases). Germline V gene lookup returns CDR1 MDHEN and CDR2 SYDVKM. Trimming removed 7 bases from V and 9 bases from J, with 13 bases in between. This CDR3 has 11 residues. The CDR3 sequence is CASTKQGRQYF. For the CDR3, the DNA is TGTGCCAGCACAAAACAGGGCCGGCAGTACTTC.

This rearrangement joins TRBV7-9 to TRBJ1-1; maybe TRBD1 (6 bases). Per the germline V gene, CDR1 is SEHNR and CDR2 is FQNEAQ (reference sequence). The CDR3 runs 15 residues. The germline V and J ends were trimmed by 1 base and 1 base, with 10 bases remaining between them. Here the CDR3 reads CASSLDRDGNTEAFF. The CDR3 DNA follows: TGTGCCAGCAGCTTAGACAGGGATGGGAACACTGAAGCTTTCTTT. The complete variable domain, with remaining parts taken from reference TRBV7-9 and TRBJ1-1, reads DTGVSQNPRHKITKRGQNVTFRCDPISEHNRLYWYRQTLGQGPEFLTYFQNEAQLEKSRLLSDRFSAERPKGSFSTLEIQRTEQGDSAMYLCASSLDRDGNTEAFFGQGTRLTVV.

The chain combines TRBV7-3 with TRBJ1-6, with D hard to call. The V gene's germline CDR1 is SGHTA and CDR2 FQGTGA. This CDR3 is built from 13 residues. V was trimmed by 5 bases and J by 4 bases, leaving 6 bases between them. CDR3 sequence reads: CASSPDYNSPLHF. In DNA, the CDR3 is TGTGCCAGCAGCCCCGATTATAATTCACCCCTCCACTTT.

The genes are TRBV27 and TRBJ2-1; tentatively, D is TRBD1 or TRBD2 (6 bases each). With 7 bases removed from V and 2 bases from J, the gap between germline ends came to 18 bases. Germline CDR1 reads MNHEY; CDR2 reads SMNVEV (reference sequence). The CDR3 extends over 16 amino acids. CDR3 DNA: TGTGCCAGCAAGCAGGAGGGGGAGAACGCCTACAATGAGCAGTTCTTC. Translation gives CASKQEGENAYNEQFF.

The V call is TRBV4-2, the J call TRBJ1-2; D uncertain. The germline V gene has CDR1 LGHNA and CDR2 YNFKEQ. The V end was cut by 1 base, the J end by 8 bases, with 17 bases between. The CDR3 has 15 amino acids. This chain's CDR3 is CASSQGLIWVGGYTF. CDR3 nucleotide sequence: TGTGCCAGCAGCCAAGGGTTGATATGGGTGGGGGGCTACACCTTC.

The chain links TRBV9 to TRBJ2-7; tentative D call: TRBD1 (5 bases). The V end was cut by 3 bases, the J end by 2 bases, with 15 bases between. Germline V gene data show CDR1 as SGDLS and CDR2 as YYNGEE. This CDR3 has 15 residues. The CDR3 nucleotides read TGTGCCAGCAGCGCAGAAGGGGTGGGTACCTACGAGCAGTACTTC. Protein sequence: CASSAEGVGTYEQYF.

CDR3 sequence: CASEGDTLNEQFF. CDR3 nucleotide sequence: TGTGCCAGCGAGGGGGACACTTTAAATGAGCAGTTCTTC. The chain has TRBV2 and TRBJ2-1; perhaps TRBD1 as D (6 bases). From germline, CDR1 is SNHLY and CDR2 FYNNEI. Trimming removed 8 bases from V and 7 bases from J, with 15 bases in between. The CDR3 sequence is 13 residues long.